This entry lists 27 T cell receptor beta chains sequenced from one sample in a study of STAT5B mutations in CD4+ large granular lymphocyte leukemia. Clones were sequenced by immunoSEQ multiplex PCR, and TCRdb holds only the in-frame ones, with some missing. The sample holds about 48,000 clones; roughly three quarters are singletons and the top ten take less than 2%. Sequenced input: CD4+ T cells from blood buffy coats. The source of these receptors is a human donor in good health.

This chain links TRBV6-6 with TRBJ2-3; 8 positions agree with TRBD2. V lost 4 bases and J lost 8; bases outside the gene matches: 8. The germline V gene has CDR1 MNHNY and CDR2 SVGAGI (reference sequence). The CDR3 consists of 14 residues. The CDR3 spells CASSLPTREGTQYF. CDR3 bases: TGTGCCAGCAGTTTACCGACCCGGGAGGGTACGCAGTATTTT.

This clone was recorded only once. The gene calls are TRBV5-4 and TRBJ1-1, with 7 bases matching TRBD1. The J segment lost 5 bases and the V segment lost 4 bases, leaving 14 bases of the junction unmatched. In germline, CDR1 is SGHNT, CDR2 YYREEE (reference sequence). CDR3 length equals 16 residues. CDR3 protein: CASSPGGSGGYTEAFF. For the CDR3, the DNA is TGTGCCAGCAGCCCGGGGGGGTCAGGGGGGTATACTGAAGCTTTCTTT.

In its sample, this clone was seen once. The rearrangement links TRBV7-2 to TRBJ2-7, with D hard to call. CDR3 size: 14 residues. Germline V gene lookup returns CDR1 SGHTA and CDR2 FQGNSA. With 3 bases removed from V and 0 bases from J, the gap between germline ends came to 9 bases. CDR3: CASSFGWSSYEQYF. The CDR3 DNA reads as TGTGCCAGCAGCTTTGGGTGGAGCTCCTACGAGCAGTACTTC.

The V gene is TRBV29-1, the J gene TRBJ2-7; a possible D gene is TRBD1 (6 bases). Trimming pared 6 bases from V and 3 bases from J, leaving 12 bases between. Germline assignment: CDR1 SQVTM and CDR2 ANQGSEA. The CDR3 sequence is 12 residues long. The CDR3 protein is CSVKGEGYEQYF. As DNA, the CDR3 is TGCAGCGTGAAGGGGGAAGGCTACGAGCAGTACTTC.

This chain uses TRBV27 with TRBJ1-1, with D uncertain. V gave up 5 bases and J gave up 1 base, with 14 bases separating them. Germline CDR1 MNHEY, CDR2 SMNVEV (reference sequence). The CDR3 is 15 residues long. This chain's CDR3 is CASSHLGRGNTEAFF. The CDR3 DNA reads TGTGCCAGCAGTCATCTCGGTCGGGGGAACACTGAAGCTTTCTTT.

This clone was counted a few times. The chain uses TRBV28 and TRBJ2-7; D gene unclear. Germline CDR1 reads MDHEN; CDR2 reads SYDVKM. There are 12 residues in the CDR3. V was pared by 7 bases and J by 9 bases, with 16 bases between. The CDR3 reads CASTTNDRGQYF. As DNA, the CDR3 is TGTGCCAGCACCACAAATGATAGAGGGCAGTACTTC. The full variable domain, its missing parts supplied by reference TRBV28 and TRBJ2-7, is DVKVTQSSRYLVKRTGEKVFLECVQDMDHENMFWYRQDPGLGLRLIYFSYDVKMKEKGDIPEGYSVSREKKERFSLILESASTNQTSMYLCASTTNDRGQYFGPGTRLTVT.

This rearrangement joins TRBV6-1 to TRBJ1-1, with D possibly being TRBD1 (6 bases). The germline V gene has CDR1 MNHNS and CDR2 SASEGT. This CDR3 spans 15 amino acids. The V end was cut by 7 bases, the J end by 2 bases, with 17 bases between. CDR3 DNA sequence: TGTGCCAGCATACGACAGTCAGGGGCCAACACTGAAGCTTTCTTT. Its protein product is CASIRQSGANTEAFF.

CDR3 DNA sequence: TGCGCCAGCAGCCAAGATTCCCCAAAGGCTAGCGGGGTCGACAATGAGCAGTTCTTC. This codes for CASSQDSPKASGVDNEQFF. The genes are TRBV4-1 and TRBJ2-1; TRBD2 aligns across 9 bases. The trim removed 0 bases at V and 5 bases at J, leaving 14 bases unmatched. The CDR3 covers 19 residues. Germline V gene data show CDR1 as MGHRA and CDR2 as YSYEKL.

V and J are TRBV28 and TRBJ2-4; D is undetermined. The CDR3 has 15 residues. Trimming cost V 5 bases and J 0 bases, with 11 bases left between them. Germline CDR1 and CDR2: MDHEN and SYDVKM. The CDR3 sequence: CASSPMGLAKNIQYF. The CDR3 nucleotides read TGTGCCAGCAGTCCCATGGGCTTAGCCAAAAACATTCAGTACTTC.

The rearrangement joins TRBV19 to TRBJ1-5; possibly TRBD1 for D (5 bases). Trimming left V 5 bases short and J 8 bases short, with 28 bases between. The length of the CDR3 is 18 residues. CDR1 is LNHDA, CDR2 SQIVND, per germline (reference sequence). Here the CDR3 DNA reads TGTGCCAGTAGTCCTGGCGGTGGTTGGCAGGGAGAGAATGAGCCCCAGCATTTT. Amino acid sequence: CASSPGGGWQGENEPQHF. Drawing the rest from reference TRBV19 and TRBJ1-5, the complete variable domain is DGGITQSPKYLFRKEGQNVTLSCEQNLNHDAMYWYRQDPGQGLRLIYYSQIVNDFQKGDIAEGYSVSREKKESFPLTVTSAQKNPTAFYLCASSPGGGWQGENEPQHFGDGTRLSIL.

V is TRBV9 and J is TRBJ2-2; no firm D call. The CDR3 covers 13 residues. Trimming took 2 bases from V and 5 from J, leaving 7 bases between them. Germline V gene sequence: CDR1 SGDLS, CDR2 YYNGEE. For the CDR3, the DNA is TGTGCCAGCAGCGTTACATTGACCGGGGAGCTGTTTTTT. This translates into CASSVTLTGELFF.

J is TRBJ2-7 and V is TRBV5-1; D unresolved. Trimming shortened V by 0 bases and J by 6 bases, and 16 bases separated the two germline ends. The CDR3 has 15 amino acids. CDR1 is SGHRS, CDR2 YFSETQ, per germline. CDR3 nucleotide sequence: TGCGCCAGCAGCTTGGGGGCCTCCGGGTCCGGCGAGCAGTACTTC. Translation: CASSLGASGSGEQYF.

The chain recombines TRBV30 with TRBJ1-2; D perhaps matches TRBD1 (6 bases). There are 14 residues in the CDR3. Germline loops: CDR1 GTSNPN, CDR2 SVGIG (reference sequence). V dropped 2 bases and J dropped 6 bases, with 16 bases sitting between them. CDR3 residues: CAWSKTSGANGYTF. CDR3 bases: TGTGCCTGGAGTAAAACCTCAGGGGCTAATGGCTACACCTTC.

This chain uses TRBV5-8 with TRBJ2-1; D not certain. Germline-derived CDR1 and CDR2 are SGHTS and YDEGEE. The V end lost 1 base, the J end lost 9 bases, and 11 bases lay between the germline ends. The CDR3 is 13 residues long. CDR3 amino acids: CASSLTVLGEQFF. The CDR3 DNA reads as TGTGCCAGCAGCTTGACGGTCCTGGGTGAGCAGTTCTTC. The full variable domain, in which reference TRBV5-8 and TRBJ2-1 provide the parts outside the CDR3, is EAGVTQSPTHLIKTRGQQATLRCSPISGHTSVYWYQQALGLGLQFLLWYDEGEERNRGNFPPRFSGRQFPNYSSELNVNALELEDSALYLCASSLTVLGEQFFGPGTRLTVL.

The chain combines TRBV5-1 with TRBJ2-6, with D maybe TRBD2 (5 bases). CDR3 length equals 15 residues. V dropped 2 bases and J dropped 1 base, with 7 bases sitting between them. The germline V gene encodes CDR1 SGHRS and CDR2 YFSETQ. CDR3 residues: CASSFTGSGANVLTF. The CDR3 bases are TGCGCCAGCAGCTTCACGGGATCTGGGGCCAACGTCCTGACTTTC.

This clone was recorded a few times. This rearrangement joins TRBV6-1 to TRBJ1-1; D possibly corresponds to TRBD1 (5 bases). The CDR3 has 13 amino acids. The V gene lost 8 bases and the J gene lost 2 bases, with 12 bases spanning the gap. Germline V gene data show CDR1 as MNHNS and CDR2 as SASEGT. The CDR3 bases are TGTGCCAGCTCGAATGGGGCAAACACTGAAGCTTTCTTT. Protein: CASSNGANTEAFF.

The chain links TRBV5-1 to TRBJ2-5; D remains ambiguous. V was trimmed by 2 bases and J by 2 bases, leaving 13 bases between them. The V gene's germline CDR1 is SGHRS and CDR2 YFSETQ. This CDR3 is built from 15 residues. CDR3 amino acids: CASSFRGDNQETQYF. For the CDR3, the DNA is TGCGCCAGCAGCTTCCGAGGTGATAATCAAGAGACCCAGTACTTC.

The chain links TRBV29-1 to TRBJ2-5; 9 bases map to TRBD1. The CDR3 length is 15 residues. CDR1 is SQVTM and CDR2 is ANQGSEA in the germline V gene. V shed 5 bases, J shed 1 base, and the junction held 8 bases outside the gene matches. As DNA, the CDR3 is TGCAGCGTTAATAACAGGGGGCAGGCCCAAGAGACCCAGTACTTC. This codes for CSVNNRGQAQETQYF. The variable domain in full, completed from reference TRBV29-1 and TRBJ2-5, reads SAVISQKPSRDICQRGTSLTIQCQVDSQVTMMFWYRQQPGQSLTLIATANQGSEATYESGFVIDKFPISRPNLTFSTLTVSNMSPEDSSIYLCSVNNRGQAQETQYFGPGTRLLVL.

This chain links TRBV6-1 with TRBJ1-4; a weak D match, TRBD1 (5 bases). There are 14 residues in the CDR3. Trimming stripped 6 bases from V and 3 bases from J, with 11 bases between. Germline loops: CDR1 MNHNS, CDR2 SASEGT. As DNA, the CDR3 is TGTGCCAGCAGGGGGGTAACACCTAATGAAAAACTGTTTTTT. This translates into CASRGVTPNEKLFF.

This clone showed up just a few times. The gene calls are TRBV7-9 and TRBJ2-7; a weak D match, TRBD1 (5 bases). Trimming stripped 4 bases from V and 3 bases from J, with 7 bases between. Germline CDR1 and CDR2: SEHNR and FQNEAQ (reference sequence). This CDR3 has 12 residues. The CDR3 region has the DNA TGTGCCAGCAGCTACCAGGGCTACGAGCAGTACGTC. It encodes CASSYQGYEQYV.

The CDR3 here is CATSRVSGGNTQYF. As DNA, the CDR3 is TGTGCCACCAGCAGAGTTAGCGGGGGAAATACGCAGTATTTT. The J gene is TRBJ2-3, the V gene TRBV15; 9 nucleotides align to TRBD2. Germline trimming cut 1 base from V and 7 bases from J; bases unmatched to any gene: 3. Germline V gene lookup returns CDR1 LNHNV and CDR2 YYDKDF (reference sequence). The CDR3 extends over 14 amino acids.

This rearrangement joins TRBV15 to TRBJ2-7; D is possibly TRBD1 (6 bases). The germline gives CDR1 LNHNV, CDR2 YYDKDF (reference sequence). This CDR3 contains 15 residues. V was cut by 1 base and J by 1 base, with 11 bases left in between. This CDR3 is CATSRGGQISYEQYF. As DNA, the CDR3 is TGTGCCACCAGCAGAGGAGGACAGATTTCCTACGAGCAGTACTTC.

The J gene is TRBJ1-4, the V gene TRBV10-3, with 9 nucleotides matching TRBD1. This CDR3 is built from 14 residues. V was clipped by 10 bases and J by 6 bases; unmatched bases: 9. Germline CDR1 and CDR2: ENHRY and SYGVKD. CDR3 residues: CATRRGDRDEKLFF. The CDR3 nucleotides are TGTGCCACCCGGAGAGGGGACAGGGATGAAAAACTGTTTTTT.

V usage is TRBV6-6 and J usage is TRBJ2-1; no clear D. The V gene's germline CDR1 is MNHNY and CDR2 SVGAGI (reference sequence). The CDR3 runs 14 residues. V lost 5 bases and J 9 bases, leaving 17 bases between the germline ends. In DNA, the CDR3 is TGTGCCAGCAGTCCCCGGACCCCGGCAGGTGAGCAGTTCTTC. It specifies CASSPRTPAGEQFF.

This chain uses TRBV19 with TRBJ2-4; D perhaps matches TRBD1 (6 bases). Per germline, CDR1 LNHDA and CDR2 SQIVND (reference sequence). The CDR3 spans 14 residues. V was shortened by 3 bases and J by 15 bases, with 21 bases between the two germline ends. The CDR3 protein is CASSIGGQQLPSYF. For the CDR3, the DNA is TGTGCCAGTAGTATCGGTGGACAGCAACTCCCCTCGTACTTC.

This clone turned up a few times. The rearrangement joins TRBV30 to TRBJ1-1; no clear D gene. Germline V gene sequence: CDR1 GTSNPN, CDR2 SVGIG (reference sequence). There are 13 residues in the CDR3. V lost 1 base, J lost 0 bases, and 6 bases lay in between. Here the CDR3 reads CAWSELMNTEAFF. The CDR3 nucleotides are TGTGCCTGGAGTGAGCTCATGAACACTGAAGCTTTCTTT.

CDR3 residues: CASSLSRGRGEGYTF. The DNA for the CDR3 is TGTGCCAGCAGTTTATCCCGAGGCAGGGGGGAGGGCTACACCTTC. The genes are TRBV27 and TRBJ1-2, with 7 positions matching TRBD1. V gave up 0 bases and J gave up 8 bases; unmatched junction bases: 9. The CDR3 totals 15 residues. Per germline, CDR1 MNHEY and CDR2 SMNVEV (reference sequence).